The clone carrying this T cell receptor (beta chain) was counted ten times or more. What it binds is unknown. This record comes from a study of cytomegalovirus exposure and HLA in healthy donors. Study findings and constraints: Researchers catalogued 150 or so TCR beta chains as cytomegalovirus-associated. Per published reports, the classifier diagnosed cytomegalovirus status with high specificity and sensitivity.

The donors formed part of the approximately 130-subject validation cohort, distinct from the roughly 640-subject first cohort. The data were produced by immunoSEQ multiplex PCR, yet TCRdb's version contains in-frame clones alone and is incomplete. The table shows more than 150,000 clones, with approximately 84% occurring only once. The TCR originated in a man aged 18 to 30 in good health and CMV-seropositive. The sequencing sample was made of PBMCs.

The CDR3 region has the DNA TGTGCCAGCAGCGCCAGGGGTTATAGCAATCAGCCCCAGCATTTT. Encoded protein: CASSARGYSNQPQHF. This chain uses TRBV6-1 with TRBJ1-5, with D possibly being TRBD1 (6 bases). The CDR3 has 15 amino acids. Deletions cut 6 bases from V and 0 bases from J, with 12 bases between. Germline V gene sequence: CDR1 MNHNS, CDR2 SASEGT.